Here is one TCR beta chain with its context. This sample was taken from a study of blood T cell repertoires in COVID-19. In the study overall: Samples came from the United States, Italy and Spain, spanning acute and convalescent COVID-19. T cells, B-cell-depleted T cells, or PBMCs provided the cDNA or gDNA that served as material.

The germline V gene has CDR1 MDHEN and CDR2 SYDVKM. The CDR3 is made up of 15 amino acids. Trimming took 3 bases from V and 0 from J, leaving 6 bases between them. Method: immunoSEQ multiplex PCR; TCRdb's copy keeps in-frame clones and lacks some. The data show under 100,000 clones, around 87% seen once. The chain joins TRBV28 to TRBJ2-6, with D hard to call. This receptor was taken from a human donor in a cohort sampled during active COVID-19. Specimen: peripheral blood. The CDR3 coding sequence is TGTGCCAGCAGTTTCAGGAACTCTGGGGCCAACGTCCTGACTTTC. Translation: CASSFRNSGANVLTF.